The clone carrying this T cell receptor beta chain was seen a handful of times. As yet, its antigen is unknown. The sample belongs to a study of cytomegalovirus exposure and HLA in healthy donors. Study outcomes and limitations: Sequencing had likely introduced a cluster of highly shared sequence variants as an artifact. Presence/absence analysis assumed near-uniform sequencing depth across donors. Common viral pathogens seemed, in a later analysis, to connect with several of the most significant clusters.

The PCR had 60 Vbeta and 13 Jbeta primers. Repertoires were generated with immunoSEQ multiplex PCR, while TCRdb's copy carries only in-frame clones and drops some. This table has nearly 95,000 clones, roughly 8.2% appearing once. Donors had nominal health at sampling but likely had unrecorded immune exposures. Germline CDR1 is SGHNT and CDR2 is YYREEE (reference sequence). V was clipped by 2 bases and J by 4 bases, with 8 bases between them. The CDR3 extends over 13 amino acids. The J gene is TRBJ2-3, the V gene TRBV5-4; D remains ambiguous. The clonotype was recovered from a man aged 50-60 years in good health and CMV-seronegative. The sample was PBMCs. Here the CDR3 DNA reads TGTGCCAGCAGCTTCATTTCCCCAGATACGCAGTATTTT. Amino acids: CASSFISPDTQYF.